This T cell receptor (beta chain) derives from a study of Graves' ophthalmopathy and Graves' hyperthyroidism. Patients were diagnosed from clinical symptoms, serum thyroxine, TRAb, thyroid ultrasound and orbital computed tomography. Using RNA transcripts, the TCR beta CDR3 regions were amplified. An opening RT-PCR round employed HTBI primers and preceded a second-round multiplex PCR. TCRdb redid the calling of the multiplex PCR reads with MiXCR, one entry per CDR3 protein. This sample has around 470,000 distinct CDR3 sequences, with roughly 14% found just once. At least ten counts were recorded for this clonotype. This CDR3 has 15 amino acids. CDR1 and CDR2 (germline): DFQATT, SNEGSKA (reference sequence). Trimming pared 4 bases from V and 0 bases from J, leaving 13 bases between.

V and J are TRBV20-1 and TRBJ1-5; D ambiguous. This clonotype was obtained from a woman aged 25 to 45 with Graves' ophthalmopathy. The sample was blood. In nucleotides, the CDR3 is TGCAGTGCTATTGAGCTCAATTATAGCAATCAGCCCCAGCATTTT. Encoded protein: CSAIELNYSNQPQHF.